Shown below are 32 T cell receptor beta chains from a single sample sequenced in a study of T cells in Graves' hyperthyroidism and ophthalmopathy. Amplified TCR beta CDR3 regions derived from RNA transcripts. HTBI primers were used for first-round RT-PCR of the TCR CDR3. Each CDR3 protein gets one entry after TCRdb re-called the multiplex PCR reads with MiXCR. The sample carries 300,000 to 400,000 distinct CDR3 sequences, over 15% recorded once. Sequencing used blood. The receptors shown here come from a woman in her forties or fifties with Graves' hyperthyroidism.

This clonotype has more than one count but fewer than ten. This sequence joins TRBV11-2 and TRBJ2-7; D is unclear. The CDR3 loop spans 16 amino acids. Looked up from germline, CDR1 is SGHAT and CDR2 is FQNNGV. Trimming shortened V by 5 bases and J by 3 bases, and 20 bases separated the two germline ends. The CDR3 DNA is TGTGCCAGCAGCCCACTAAATGGGCCTATACTCTACGAGCAGTACTTC. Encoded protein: CASSPLNGPILYEQYF. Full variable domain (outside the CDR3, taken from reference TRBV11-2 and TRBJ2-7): EAGVAQSPRYKIIEKRQSVAFWCNPISGHATLYWYQQILGQGPKLLIQFQNNGVVDDSQLPKDRFSAERLKGVDSTLKIQPAKLEDSAVYLCASSPLNGPILYEQYFGPGTRLTVT.

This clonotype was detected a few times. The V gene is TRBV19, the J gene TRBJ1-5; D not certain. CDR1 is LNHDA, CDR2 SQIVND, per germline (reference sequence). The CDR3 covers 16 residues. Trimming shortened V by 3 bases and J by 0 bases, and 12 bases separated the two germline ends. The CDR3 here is CASSIWAGNSNQPQHF. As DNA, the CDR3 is TGTGCCAGTAGTATTTGGGCAGGTAATAGCAATCAGCCCCAGCATTTT.

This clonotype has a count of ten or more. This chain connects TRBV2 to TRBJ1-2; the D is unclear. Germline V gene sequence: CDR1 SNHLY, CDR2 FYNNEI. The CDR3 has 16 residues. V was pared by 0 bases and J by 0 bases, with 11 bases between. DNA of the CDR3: TGTGCCAGCAGTGAAGCGGGAACCGCAACTAACTATGGCTACACCTTC. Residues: CASSEAGTATNYGYTF.

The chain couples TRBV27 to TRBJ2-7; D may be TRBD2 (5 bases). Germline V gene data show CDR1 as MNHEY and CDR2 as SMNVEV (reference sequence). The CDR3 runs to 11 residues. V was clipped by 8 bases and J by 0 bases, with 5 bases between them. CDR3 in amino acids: CASGSSYEQYV. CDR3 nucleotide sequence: TGTGCCAGCGGGAGCTCCTACGAGCAGTACGTC.

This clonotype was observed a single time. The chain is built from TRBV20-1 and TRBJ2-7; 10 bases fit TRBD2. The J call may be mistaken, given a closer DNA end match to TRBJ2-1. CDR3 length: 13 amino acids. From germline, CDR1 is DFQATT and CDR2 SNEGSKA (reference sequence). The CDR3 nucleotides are TGCAGTGCTAGCCCTAGCGGGAGTTACGAGCAGTTCTTC. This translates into CSASPSGSYEQFF.

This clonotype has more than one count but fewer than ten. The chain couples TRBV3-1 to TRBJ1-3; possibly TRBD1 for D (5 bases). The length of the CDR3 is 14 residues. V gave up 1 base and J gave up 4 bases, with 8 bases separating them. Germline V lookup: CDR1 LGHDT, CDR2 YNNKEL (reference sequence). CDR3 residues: CASSQVRAGNTIYF. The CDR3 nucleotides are TGTGCCAGCAGCCAAGTCAGGGCCGGAAACACCATATATTTT.

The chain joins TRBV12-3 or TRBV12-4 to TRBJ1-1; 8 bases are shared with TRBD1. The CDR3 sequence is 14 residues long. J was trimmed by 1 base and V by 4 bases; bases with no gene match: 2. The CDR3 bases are TGTGCCAGCAGTTCGGACAGGGCGAACACTGAAGCTTTCTTT. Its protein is CASSSDRANTEAFF.

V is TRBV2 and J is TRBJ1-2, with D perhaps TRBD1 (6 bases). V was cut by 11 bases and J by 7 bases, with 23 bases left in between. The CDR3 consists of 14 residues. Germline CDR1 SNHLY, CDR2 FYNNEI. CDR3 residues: CAGALDRDLFGYTF. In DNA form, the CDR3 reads TGTGCCGGCGCCCTGGACAGAGACCTCTTTGGCTACACCTTC.

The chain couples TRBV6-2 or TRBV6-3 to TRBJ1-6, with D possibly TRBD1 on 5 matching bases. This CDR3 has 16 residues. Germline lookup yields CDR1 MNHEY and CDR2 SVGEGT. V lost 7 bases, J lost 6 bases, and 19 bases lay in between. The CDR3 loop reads CASKNAKGLTNSPLHF. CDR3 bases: TGTGCCAGCAAAAACGCTAAGGGACTGACTAATTCACCCCTCCACTTT.

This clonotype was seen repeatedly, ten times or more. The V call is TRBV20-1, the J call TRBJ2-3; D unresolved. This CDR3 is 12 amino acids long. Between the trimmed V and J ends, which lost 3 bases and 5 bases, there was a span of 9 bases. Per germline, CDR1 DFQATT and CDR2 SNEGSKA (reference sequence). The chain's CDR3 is CSASDNLDTQYF. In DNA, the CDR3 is TGCAGTGCTAGCGACAACCTAGATACGCAGTATTTT.

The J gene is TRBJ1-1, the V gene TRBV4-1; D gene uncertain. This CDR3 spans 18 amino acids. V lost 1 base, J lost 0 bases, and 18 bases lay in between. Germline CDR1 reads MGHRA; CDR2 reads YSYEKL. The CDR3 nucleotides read TGCGCCAGCAGCCAAGTTGGGTTTTCAAGACTGATGAACACTGAAGCTTTCTTT. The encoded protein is CASSQVGFSRLMNTEAFF.

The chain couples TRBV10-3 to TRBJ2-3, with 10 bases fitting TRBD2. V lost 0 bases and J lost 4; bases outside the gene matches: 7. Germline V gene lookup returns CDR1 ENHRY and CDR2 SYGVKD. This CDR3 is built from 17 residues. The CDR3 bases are TGTGCCATCAGTGAGTCCCAAGCGGGAGGGATTTCAGATACGCAGTATTTT. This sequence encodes CAISESQAGGISDTQYF.

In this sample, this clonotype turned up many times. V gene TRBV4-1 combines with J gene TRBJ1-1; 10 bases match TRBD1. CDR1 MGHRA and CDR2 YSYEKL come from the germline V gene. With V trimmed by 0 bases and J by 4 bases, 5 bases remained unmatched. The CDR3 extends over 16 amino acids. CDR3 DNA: TGCGCCAGCAGCCAAGAAAGACAGGGGGCGCGCACTGAAGCTTTCTTT. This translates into CASSQERQGARTEAFF.

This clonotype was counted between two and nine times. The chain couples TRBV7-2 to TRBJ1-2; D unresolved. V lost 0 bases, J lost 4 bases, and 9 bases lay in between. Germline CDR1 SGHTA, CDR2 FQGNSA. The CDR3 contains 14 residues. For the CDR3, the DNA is TGTGCCAGCAGCTTAGCTCTCGAGGTCTATGGCTACACCTTC. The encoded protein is CASSLALEVYGYTF.

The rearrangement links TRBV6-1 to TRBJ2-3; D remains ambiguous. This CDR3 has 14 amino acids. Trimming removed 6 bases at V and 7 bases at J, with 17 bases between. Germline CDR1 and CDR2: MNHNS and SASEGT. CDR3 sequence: CASRFSPLQNTQYF. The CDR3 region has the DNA TGTGCCAGCAGATTCTCCCCCTTACAGAATACGCAGTATTTT.

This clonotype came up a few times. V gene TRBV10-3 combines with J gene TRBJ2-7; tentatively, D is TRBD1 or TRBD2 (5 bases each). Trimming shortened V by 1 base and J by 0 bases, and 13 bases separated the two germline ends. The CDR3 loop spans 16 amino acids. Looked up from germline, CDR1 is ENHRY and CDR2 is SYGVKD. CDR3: CAISEFGSDSSYEQYF. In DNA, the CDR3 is TGTGCCATCAGTGAGTTTGGGAGTGACAGCTCCTACGAGCAGTACTTC.

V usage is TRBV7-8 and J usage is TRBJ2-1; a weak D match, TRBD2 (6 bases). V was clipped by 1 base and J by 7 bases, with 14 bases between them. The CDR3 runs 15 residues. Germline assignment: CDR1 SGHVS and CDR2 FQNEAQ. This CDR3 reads CASSLGLATRNEQFF. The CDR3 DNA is TGTGCCAGCAGCTTAGGCCTAGCGACGCGGAATGAGCAGTTCTTC.

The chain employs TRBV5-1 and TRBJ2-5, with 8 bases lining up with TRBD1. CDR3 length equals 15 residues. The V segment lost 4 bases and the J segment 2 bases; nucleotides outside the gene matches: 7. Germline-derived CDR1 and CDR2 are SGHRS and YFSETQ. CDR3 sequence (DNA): TGCGCCAGCAGCGCCACGGGACAGGCGCAAGAGACCCAGTACTTC. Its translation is CASSATGQAQETQYF.

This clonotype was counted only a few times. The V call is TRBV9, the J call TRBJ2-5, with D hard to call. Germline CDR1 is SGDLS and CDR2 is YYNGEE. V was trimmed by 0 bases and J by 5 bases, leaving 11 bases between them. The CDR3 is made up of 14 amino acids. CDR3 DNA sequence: TGTGCCAGCAGCGTAGTACCCACTGCGGAGACCCAGTACTTC. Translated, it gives CASSVVPTAETQYF.

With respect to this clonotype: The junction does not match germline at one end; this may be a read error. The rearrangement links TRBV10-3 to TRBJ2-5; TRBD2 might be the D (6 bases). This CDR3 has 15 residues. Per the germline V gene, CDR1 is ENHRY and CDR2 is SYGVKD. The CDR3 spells CAISDHGGLQESQYF. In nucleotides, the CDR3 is TGTGCCATCAGCGATCATGGAGGGCTACAAGAGTCCCAGTACTTC.

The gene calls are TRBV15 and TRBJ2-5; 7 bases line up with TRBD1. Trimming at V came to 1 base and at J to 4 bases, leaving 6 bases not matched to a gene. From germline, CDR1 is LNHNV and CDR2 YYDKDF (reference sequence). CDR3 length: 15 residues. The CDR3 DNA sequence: TGTGCCACCAGCAGAGCAACAGGGGCGGGAGAGACCCAGTACTTC. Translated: CATSRATGAGETQYF.

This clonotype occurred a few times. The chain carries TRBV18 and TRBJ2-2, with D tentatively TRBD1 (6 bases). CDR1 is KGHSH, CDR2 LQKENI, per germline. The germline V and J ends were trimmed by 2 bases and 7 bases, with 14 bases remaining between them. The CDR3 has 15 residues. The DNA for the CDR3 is TGTGCCAGCTCACCAATAGACAGGAACGGCGGGGAGCTGTTTTTT. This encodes CASSPIDRNGGELFF.

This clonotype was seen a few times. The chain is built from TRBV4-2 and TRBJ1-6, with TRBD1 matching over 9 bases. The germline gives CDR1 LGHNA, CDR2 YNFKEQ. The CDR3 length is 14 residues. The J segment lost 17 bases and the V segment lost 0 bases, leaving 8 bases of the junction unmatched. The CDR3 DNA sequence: TGTGCCAGCAGCCAAGAGGGGACAGGGCGTCAAGTCCACTTT. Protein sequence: CASSQEGTGRQVHF.

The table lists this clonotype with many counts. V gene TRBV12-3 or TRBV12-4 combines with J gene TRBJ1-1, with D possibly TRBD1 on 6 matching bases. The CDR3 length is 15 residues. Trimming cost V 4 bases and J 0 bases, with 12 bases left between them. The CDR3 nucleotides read TGTGCCAGCAGTTCCCGGACAGATTTGAACACTGAAGCTTTCTTT. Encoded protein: CASSSRTDLNTEAFF.

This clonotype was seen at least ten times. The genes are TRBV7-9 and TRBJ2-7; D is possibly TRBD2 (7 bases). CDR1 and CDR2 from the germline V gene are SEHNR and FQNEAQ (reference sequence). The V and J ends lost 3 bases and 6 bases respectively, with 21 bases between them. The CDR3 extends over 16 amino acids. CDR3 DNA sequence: TGTGCCAGCAGCTTCGCCGGCGGGGGCGCCAATGCCGAGCAGTACTTC. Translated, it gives CASSFAGGGANAEQYF.

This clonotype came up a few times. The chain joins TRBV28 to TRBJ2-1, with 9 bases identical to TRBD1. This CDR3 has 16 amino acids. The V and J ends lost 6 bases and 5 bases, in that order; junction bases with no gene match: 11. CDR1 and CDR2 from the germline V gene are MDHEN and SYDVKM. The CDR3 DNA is TGTGCCAGCAGCTTTACCGGGACAGGGATAAACAATGAGCAGTTCTTC. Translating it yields CASSFTGTGINNEQFF.

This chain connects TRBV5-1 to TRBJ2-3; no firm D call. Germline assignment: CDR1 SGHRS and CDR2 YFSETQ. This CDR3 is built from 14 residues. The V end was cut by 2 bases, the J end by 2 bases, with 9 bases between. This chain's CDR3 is CASSLPTDTDTQYF. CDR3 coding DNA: TGCGCCAGCAGCTTACCGACCGACACAGATACGCAGTATTTT.

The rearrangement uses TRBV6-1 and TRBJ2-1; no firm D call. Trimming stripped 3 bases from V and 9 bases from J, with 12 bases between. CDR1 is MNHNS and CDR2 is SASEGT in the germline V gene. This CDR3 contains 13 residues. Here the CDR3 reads CASSEASSAEQFF. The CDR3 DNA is TGTGCCAGCAGTGAGGCTTCATCGGCTGAGCAGTTCTTC.

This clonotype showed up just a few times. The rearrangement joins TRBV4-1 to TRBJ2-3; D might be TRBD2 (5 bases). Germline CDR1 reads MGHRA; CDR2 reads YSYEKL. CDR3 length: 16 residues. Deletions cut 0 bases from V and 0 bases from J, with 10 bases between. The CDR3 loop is CASSQEGSSSTDTQYF. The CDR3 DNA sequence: TGCGCCAGCAGCCAAGAGGGGTCTAGCAGCACAGATACGCAGTATTTT.

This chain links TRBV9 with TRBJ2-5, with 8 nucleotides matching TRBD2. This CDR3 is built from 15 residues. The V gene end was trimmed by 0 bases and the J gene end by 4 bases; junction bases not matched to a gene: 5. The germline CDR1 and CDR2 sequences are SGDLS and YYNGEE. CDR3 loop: CASSVAGTRGETQYF. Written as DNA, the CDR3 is TGTGCCAGCAGCGTAGCTGGGACTAGGGGAGAGACCCAGTACTTC.

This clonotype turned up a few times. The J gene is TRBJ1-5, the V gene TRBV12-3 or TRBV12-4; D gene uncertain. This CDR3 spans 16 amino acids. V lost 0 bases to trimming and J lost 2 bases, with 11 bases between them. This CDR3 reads CASSLAMAGGNQPQHF. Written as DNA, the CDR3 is TGTGCCAGCAGTTTAGCTATGGCTGGGGGCAATCAGCCCCAGCATTTT.

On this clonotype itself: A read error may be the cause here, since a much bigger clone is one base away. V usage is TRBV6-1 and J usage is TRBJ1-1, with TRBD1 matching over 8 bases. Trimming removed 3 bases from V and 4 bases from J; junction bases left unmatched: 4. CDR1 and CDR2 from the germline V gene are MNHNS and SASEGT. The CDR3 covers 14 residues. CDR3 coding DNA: TGTGCCAGCAGTGAGGACAGGGAGCCCACTGAAGCTTTCTTT. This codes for CASSEDREPTEAFF.